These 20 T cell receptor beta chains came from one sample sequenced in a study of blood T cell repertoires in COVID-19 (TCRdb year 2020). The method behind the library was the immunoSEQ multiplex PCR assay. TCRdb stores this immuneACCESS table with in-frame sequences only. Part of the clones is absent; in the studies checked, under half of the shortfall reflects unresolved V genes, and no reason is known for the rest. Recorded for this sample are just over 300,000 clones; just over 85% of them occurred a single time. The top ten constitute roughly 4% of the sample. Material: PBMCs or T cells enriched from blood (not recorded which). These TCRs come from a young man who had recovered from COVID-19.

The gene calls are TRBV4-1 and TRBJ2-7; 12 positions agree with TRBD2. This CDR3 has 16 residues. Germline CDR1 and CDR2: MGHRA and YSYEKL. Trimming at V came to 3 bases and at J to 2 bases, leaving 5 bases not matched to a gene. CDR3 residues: CASSQPTSGRPYEQYF. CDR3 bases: TGCGCCAGCAGCCAGCCGACTAGCGGGAGACCCTACGAGCAGTACTTC.

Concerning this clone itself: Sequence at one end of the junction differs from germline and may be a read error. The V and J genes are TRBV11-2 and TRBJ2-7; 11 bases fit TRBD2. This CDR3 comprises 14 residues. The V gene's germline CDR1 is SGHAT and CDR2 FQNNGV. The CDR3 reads CASSHRLLAGALSF. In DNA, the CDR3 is TGTGCCAGCAGCCACCGCCTACTAGCGGGGGCTCTCTCCTTC.

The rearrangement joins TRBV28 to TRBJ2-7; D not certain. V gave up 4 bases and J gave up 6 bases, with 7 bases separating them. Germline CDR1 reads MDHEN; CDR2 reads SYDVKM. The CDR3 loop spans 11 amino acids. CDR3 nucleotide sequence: TGTGCCAGCAGTTCCAAGCTCGAGCAGTACTTC. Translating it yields CASSSKLEQYF.

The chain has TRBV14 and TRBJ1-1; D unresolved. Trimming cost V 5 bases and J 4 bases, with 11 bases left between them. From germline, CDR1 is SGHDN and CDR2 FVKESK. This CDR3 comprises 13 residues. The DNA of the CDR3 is TGTGCCAGCAGCGCTTGGAGCGGCACTGAAGCTTTCTTT. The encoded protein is CASSAWSGTEAFF.

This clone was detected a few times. The CDR3 region has the DNA TGTGCCAGCAGCTTGGGCGGGGGGCAAACCTACAATGAGCAGTTCTTC. Amino acid sequence: CASSLGGGQTYNEQFF. The chain carries TRBV5-4 and TRBJ2-1; TRBD2 matches 8 bases. V gave up 0 bases and J gave up 2 bases; unmatched junction bases: 4. Germline V lookup: CDR1 SGHNT, CDR2 YYREEE (reference sequence). This CDR3 is built from 16 residues.

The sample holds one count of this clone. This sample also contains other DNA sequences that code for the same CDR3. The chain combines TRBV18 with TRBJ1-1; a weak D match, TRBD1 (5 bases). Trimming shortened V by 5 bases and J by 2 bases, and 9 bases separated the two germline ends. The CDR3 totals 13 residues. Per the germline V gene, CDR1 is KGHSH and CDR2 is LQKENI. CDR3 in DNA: TGTGCCAGCTCATCCGACAGAAACACTGAAGCTTTCTTT. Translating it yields CASSSDRNTEAFF.

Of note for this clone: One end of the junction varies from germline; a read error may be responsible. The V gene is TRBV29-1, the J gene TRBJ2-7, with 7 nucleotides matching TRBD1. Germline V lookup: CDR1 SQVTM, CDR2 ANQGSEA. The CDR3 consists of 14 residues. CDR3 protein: CSVEDRERPYEQYF. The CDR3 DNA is TGCAGCGTAGAAGACAGGGAACGACCCTACGAGCAGTACTTC.

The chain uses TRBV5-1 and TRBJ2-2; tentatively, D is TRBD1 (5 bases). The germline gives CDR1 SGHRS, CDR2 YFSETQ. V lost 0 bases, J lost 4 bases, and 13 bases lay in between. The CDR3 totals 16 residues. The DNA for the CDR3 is TGCGCCAGCAGCTTGGCCGTGCAGGGTACCACCGGGGAGCTGTTTTTT. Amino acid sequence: CASSLAVQGTTGELFF.

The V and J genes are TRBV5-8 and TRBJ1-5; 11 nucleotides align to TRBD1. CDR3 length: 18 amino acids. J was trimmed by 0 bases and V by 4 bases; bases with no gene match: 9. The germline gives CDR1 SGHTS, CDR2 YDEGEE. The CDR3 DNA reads TGTGCCAGCAGCCCCCGGGACAGGGGGACTTATAGCAATCAGCCCCAGCATTTT. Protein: CASSPRDRGTYSNQPQHF. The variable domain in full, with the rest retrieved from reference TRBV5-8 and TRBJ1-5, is EAGVTQSPTHLIKTRGQQATLRCSPISGHTSVYWYQQALGLGLQFLLWYDEGEERNRGNFPPRFSGRQFPNYSSELNVNALELEDSALYLCASSPRDRGTYSNQPQHFGDGTRLSIL.

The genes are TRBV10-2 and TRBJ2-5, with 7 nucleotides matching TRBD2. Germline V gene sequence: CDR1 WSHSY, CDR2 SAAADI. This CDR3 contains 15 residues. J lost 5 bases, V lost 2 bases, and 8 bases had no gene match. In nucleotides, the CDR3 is TGCGCCAGCAGTGAGGCGGGGGTGGCGAGGGAGACCCAGTACTTC. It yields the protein CASSEAGVARETQYF.

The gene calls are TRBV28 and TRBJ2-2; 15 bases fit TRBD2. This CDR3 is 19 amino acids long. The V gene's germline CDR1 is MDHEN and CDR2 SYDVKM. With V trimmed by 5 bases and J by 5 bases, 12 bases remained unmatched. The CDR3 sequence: CASSPTAGLAGGTTGELFF. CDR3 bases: TGTGCCAGCAGTCCAACGGCCGGACTAGCGGGGGGGACGACCGGGGAGCTGTTTTTT.

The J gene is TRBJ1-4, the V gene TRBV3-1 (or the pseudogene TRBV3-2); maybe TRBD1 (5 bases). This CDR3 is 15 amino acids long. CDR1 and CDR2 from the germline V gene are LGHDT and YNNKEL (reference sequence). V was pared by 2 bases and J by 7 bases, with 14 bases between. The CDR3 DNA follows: TGTGCCAGCAGCCAACGGCGTCCTAGGGGTGAAAAACTGTTTTTT. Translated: CASSQRRPRGEKLFF.

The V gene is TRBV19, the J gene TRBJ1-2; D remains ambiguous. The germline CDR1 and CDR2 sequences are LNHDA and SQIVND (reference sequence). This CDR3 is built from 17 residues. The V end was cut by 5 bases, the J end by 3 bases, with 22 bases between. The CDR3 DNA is TGTGCCAGTAGTCCGGGGATCGGCAAACTCGTTTACTATGGCTACACCTTC. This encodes CASSPGIGKLVYYGYTF.

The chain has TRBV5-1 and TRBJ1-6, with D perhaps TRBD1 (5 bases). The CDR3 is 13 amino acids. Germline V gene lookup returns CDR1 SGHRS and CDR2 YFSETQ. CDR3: CRTEPGRDSPLHF. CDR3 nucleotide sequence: TGCAGAACAGAACCGGGCAGGGATTCACCCCTCCACTTT.

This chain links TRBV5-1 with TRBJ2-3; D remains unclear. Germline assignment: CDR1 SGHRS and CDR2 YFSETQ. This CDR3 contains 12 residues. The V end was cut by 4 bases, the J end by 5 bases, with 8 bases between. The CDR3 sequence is CASSRQEDTQYF. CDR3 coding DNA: TGCGCCAGCAGCCGGCAGGAAGATACGCAGTATTTT.

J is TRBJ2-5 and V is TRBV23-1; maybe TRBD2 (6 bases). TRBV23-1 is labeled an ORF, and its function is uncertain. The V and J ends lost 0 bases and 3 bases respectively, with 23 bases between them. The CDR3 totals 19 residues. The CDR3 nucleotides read TGCGCCAGCAGTCAATCGTTGGAGGGCTCGGGCCGGAGAAAAGAGACCCAGTACTTC. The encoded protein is CASSQSLEGSGRRKETQYF.

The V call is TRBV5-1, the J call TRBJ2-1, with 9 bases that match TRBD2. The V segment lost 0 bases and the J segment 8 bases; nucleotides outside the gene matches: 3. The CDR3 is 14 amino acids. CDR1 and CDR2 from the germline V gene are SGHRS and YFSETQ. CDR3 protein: CASSLVVAGDEQFF. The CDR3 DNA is TGCGCCAGCAGCTTGGTAGTAGCGGGGGATGAGCAGTTCTTC.

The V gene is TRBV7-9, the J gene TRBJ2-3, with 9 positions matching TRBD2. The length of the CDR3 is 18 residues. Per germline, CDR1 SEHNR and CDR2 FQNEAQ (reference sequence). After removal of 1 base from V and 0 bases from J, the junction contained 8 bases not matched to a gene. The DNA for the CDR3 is TGTGCCAGCAGCTTAGGGAACAGCGGGAGGAGTAGCACAGATACGCAGTATTTT. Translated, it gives CASSLGNSGRSSTDTQYF. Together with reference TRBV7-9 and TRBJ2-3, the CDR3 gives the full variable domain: DTGVSQNPRHKITKRGQNVTFRCDPISEHNRLYWYRQTLGQGPEFLTYFQNEAQLEKSRLLSDRFSAERPKGSFSTLEIQRTEQGDSAMYLCASSLGNSGRSSTDTQYFGPGTRLTVL.

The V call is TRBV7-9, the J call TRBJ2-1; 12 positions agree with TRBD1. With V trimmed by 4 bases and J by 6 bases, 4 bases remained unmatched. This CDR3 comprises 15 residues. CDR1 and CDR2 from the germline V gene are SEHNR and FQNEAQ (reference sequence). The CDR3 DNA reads TGTGCCAGCAGCTGGGACAGGGGGCTTGGCAATGAGCAGTTCTTC. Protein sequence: CASSWDRGLGNEQFF.

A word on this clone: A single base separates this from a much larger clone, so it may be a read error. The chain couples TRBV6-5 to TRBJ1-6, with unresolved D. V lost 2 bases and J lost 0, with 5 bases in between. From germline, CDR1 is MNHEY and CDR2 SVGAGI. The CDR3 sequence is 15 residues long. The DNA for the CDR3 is TGTGCCAGCAGTTACGGGAGCTCCTATAATTCACCCCTCCACTTT. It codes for CASSYGSSYNSPLHF.